A single sample gave rise to the 32 T cell receptor beta chains below, sequenced in a study of cytomegalovirus exposure and HLA in healthy donors. Clones were sequenced by immunoSEQ multiplex PCR, and TCRdb holds only the in-frame ones, with some missing. The sample shows around 130,000 clones, 85% of them seen only once. Sequencing was carried out using PBMCs. Receptors were obtained from a woman in her twenties or thirties in good health and CMV-seronegative.

This chain uses TRBV27 with TRBJ2-1; possible D gene TRBD1, 6 bases. Per germline, CDR1 MNHEY and CDR2 SMNVEV (reference sequence). V was trimmed by 5 bases and J by 0 bases, leaving 11 bases between them. The CDR3 is 15 residues long. CDR3 nucleotide sequence: TGTGCCAGCAGTCAAACAGGGCGCTCCTACAATGAGCAGTTCTTC. It codes for CASSQTGRSYNEQFF.

The rearrangement links TRBV18 to TRBJ1-3; 7 bases agree with TRBD1. Germline-derived CDR1 and CDR2 are KGHSH and LQKENI. Trimming cost V 5 bases and J 0 bases; bases outside gene matches: 7. The CDR3 length is 16 residues. CDR3 nucleotides: TGTGCCAGCTCAGCCGGGACAGCAATCTCTGGAAACACCATATATTTT. The encoded protein is CASSAGTAISGNTIYF.

V gene TRBV27 combines with J gene TRBJ1-6; D perhaps matches TRBD1 (5 bases). Germline CDR1 reads MNHEY; CDR2 reads SMNVEV (reference sequence). CDR3 length: 13 residues. Trimming left V 8 bases short and J 4 bases short, with 9 bases between. The CDR3 DNA follows: TGTGCCAGCCACCAGGGTTATAATTCACCCCTCCACTTT. Translating gives CASHQGYNSPLHF.

The CDR3 sequence: CASSLAGGRSAGYTF. The CDR3, as DNA: TGTGCCAGCAGCTTAGCCGGGGGGCGATCTGCCGGCTACACCTTC. V is TRBV7-2 and J is TRBJ1-2, with D possibly TRBD1 on 6 matching bases. Trimming stripped 0 bases from V and 8 bases from J, with 16 bases between. In germline, CDR1 is SGHTA, CDR2 FQGNSA. CDR3 length equals 15 residues.

V is TRBV6-5 and J is TRBJ2-7; D call uncertain. In germline, CDR1 is MNHEY, CDR2 SVGAGI. The CDR3 totals 13 residues. V was clipped by 4 bases and J by 6 bases, with 13 bases between them. CDR3 amino acids: CASSSLGPGEQYF. CDR3 sequence (DNA): TGTGCCAGCAGTTCCCTTGGGCCCGGCGAGCAGTACTTC.

The chain has TRBV5-5 and TRBJ2-7, with 8 nucleotides matching TRBD1. Germline V gene lookup returns CDR1 SGHKS and CDR2 YYEKEE (reference sequence). This CDR3 has 14 residues. V lost 3 bases and J lost 3; bases outside the gene matches: 5. The chain's CDR3 is CASSSDRVRYEQYF. The CDR3 DNA sequence: TGTGCCAGCAGCTCGGACAGGGTCCGCTACGAGCAGTACTTC.

The V gene is TRBV7-2, the J gene TRBJ1-4; D uncertain. CDR3 length: 14 amino acids. Germline-derived CDR1 and CDR2 are SGHTA and FQGNSA. V was clipped by 0 bases and J by 10 bases, with 12 bases between them. The CDR3 sequence is CASSLARENGKLFF. CDR3 sequence (DNA): TGTGCCAGCAGCTTAGCGAGAGAGAACGGAAAACTGTTTTTT. Complete variable domain (other parts from reference TRBV7-2 and TRBJ1-4): GAGVSQSPSNKVTEKGKDVELRCDPISGHTALYWYRQSLGQGLEFLIYFQGNSAPDKSGLPSDRFSAERTGGSVSTLTIQRTQQEDSAVYLCASSLARENGKLFFGSGTQLSVL.

This CDR3 is CASRVAGAGQETQYF. CDR3 nucleotide sequence: TGTGCCAGCAGAGTAGCGGGGGCTGGTCAAGAGACCCAGTACTTC. The chain has TRBV7-2 and TRBJ2-5; 9 positions agree with TRBD2. The length of the CDR3 is 15 residues. J gave up 2 bases and V 6 bases, and 7 bases lay outside the gene matches. Germline CDR1 reads SGHTA; CDR2 reads FQGNSA.

The chain uses TRBV30 and TRBJ2-2; tentative D call: TRBD1 (5 bases). The CDR3 is 15 residues long. Trimming cost V 3 bases and J 6 bases, with 17 bases left between them. Germline V lookup: CDR1 GTSNPN, CDR2 SVGIG (reference sequence). CDR3 coding DNA: TGTGCCTGGAGCAAAGGGGTGGGTGTGGCCGGGGAGCTGTTTTTT. Amino acids: CAWSKGVGVAGELFF.

The chain couples TRBV6-1 to TRBJ2-1; D is uncertain. The ends were cut back, 8 bases at V and 0 bases at J, with 11 bases in the middle. The germline V gene has CDR1 MNHNS and CDR2 SASEGT. The CDR3 is 14 amino acids. This chain's CDR3 is CASAARFSYNEQFF. As DNA, the CDR3 is TGTGCCAGCGCCGCCAGGTTCTCCTACAATGAGCAGTTCTTC.

The rearrangement links TRBV18 to TRBJ1-5, with a weak D call TRBD1 (6 bases). V was trimmed by 0 bases and J by 8 bases, leaving 17 bases between them. The CDR3 consists of 16 residues. CDR1 KGHSH and CDR2 LQKENI come from the germline V gene. CDR3 coding DNA: TGTGCCAGCTCACCACCGGGGTCCAGGGGTTTGAAGCCCCAGCATTTT. Translated, it gives CASSPPGSRGLKPQHF.

The V gene is TRBV7-9, the J gene TRBJ1-4; 7 bases match TRBD1. From germline, CDR1 is SEHNR and CDR2 FQNEAQ (reference sequence). The CDR3 loop spans 15 amino acids. The V segment lost 5 bases and the J segment 5 bases; nucleotides outside the gene matches: 8. The CDR3 sequence is CASSPRTGRNEKLFF. The CDR3, as DNA: TGTGCCAGCAGCCCCCGGACAGGCCGAAATGAAAAACTGTTTTTT.

J is TRBJ1-2 and V is TRBV7-9; tentatively, D is TRBD1 (5 bases). CDR3 length: 13 residues. The germline CDR1 and CDR2 sequences are SEHNR and FQNEAQ (reference sequence). Trimming removed 3 bases from V and 8 bases from J, with 13 bases in between. This chain's CDR3 is CASSLAGRDGYTF. CDR3 in DNA: TGTGCCAGCAGCTTGGCGGGGAGGGACGGCTACACCTTC. Full variable domain (rest looked up from reference TRBV7-9 and TRBJ1-2): DTGVSQNPRHKITKRGQNVTFRCDPISEHNRLYWYRQTLGQGPEFLTYFQNEAQLEKSRLLSDRFSAERPKGSFSTLEIQRTEQGDSAMYLCASSLAGRDGYTFGSGTRLTVV.

The chain joins TRBV7-2 to TRBJ1-2, with 7 bases fitting TRBD1. The CDR3 runs 16 residues. Unmatched junction bases numbered 12, after V lost 1 base and J lost 7 bases. CDR1 is SGHTA, CDR2 FQGNSA, per germline. DNA of the CDR3: TGTGCCAGCAGCTTAGACAGGGGATTCAAAGGGAGTGGCTACACCTTC. Protein product: CASSLDRGFKGSGYTF. The complete variable domain, with remaining parts taken from reference TRBV7-2 and TRBJ1-2, reads GAGVSQSPSNKVTEKGKDVELRCDPISGHTALYWYRQSLGQGLEFLIYFQGNSAPDKSGLPSDRFSAERTGGSVSTLTIQRTQQEDSAVYLCASSLDRGFKGSGYTFGSGTRLTVV.

Only a few counts were recorded for this clone. The chain carries TRBV10-3 and TRBJ2-7; 9 bases are shared with TRBD1. Germline loops: CDR1 ENHRY, CDR2 SYGVKD. V was pared by 5 bases and J by 4 bases, with 15 bases of the junction left unmatched. The CDR3 covers 17 residues. CDR3 protein: CAISSPPTGGEAYEQYF. In DNA, the CDR3 is TGTGCCATCAGTTCCCCCCCAACAGGGGGCGAGGCTTACGAGCAGTACTTC.

The V and J genes are TRBV11-3 and TRBJ2-1, with 9 bases fitting TRBD1. The ends lost 4 bases at V and 6 bases at J; junction bases unmatched: 4. This CDR3 comprises 14 residues. Germline loops: CDR1 SGHNT, CDR2 YENEEA. The CDR3 region has the DNA TGTGCCAGCAGCTCATGGGACAGGGCCAATGAGCAGTTCTTC. The encoded protein is CASSSWDRANEQFF.

The CDR3 here is CASSEAGATNEKLFF. CDR3 nucleotide sequence: TGTGCCAGCAGTGAAGCCGGGGCAACTAATGAAAAACTGTTTTTT. The chain joins TRBV2 to TRBJ1-4, with no clear D. CDR3 length: 15 amino acids. Germline values: CDR1 SNHLY, CDR2 FYNNEI. The V gene lost 0 bases and the J gene lost 0 bases, with 5 bases spanning the gap.

J is TRBJ2-3 and V is TRBV30, with TRBD2 matching over 10 bases. Germline CDR1 GTSNPN, CDR2 SVGIG (reference sequence). The CDR3 covers 15 residues. V shed 0 bases, J shed 4 bases, and the junction held 4 bases outside the gene matches. The CDR3 DNA follows: TGTGCCTGGAGTGTGCCTAGCGGGGGCCCAGATACGCAGTATTTT. It encodes CAWSVPSGGPDTQYF.

The V gene is TRBV6-1, the J gene TRBJ1-4; 9 nucleotides agree with TRBD1. CDR1 and CDR2 from the germline V gene are MNHNS and SASEGT. This CDR3 is built from 15 residues. Trimming removed 5 bases from V and 7 bases from J; junction bases left unmatched: 8. As DNA, the CDR3 is TGTGCCAGCAGTTCAAACAGGGGGCTGGTTGAAAAACTGTTTTTT. It yields the protein CASSSNRGLVEKLFF.

V usage is TRBV10-2 and J usage is TRBJ2-1, with 11 bases aligning to TRBD2. The CDR3 sequence is 15 residues long. J gave up 10 bases and V 6 bases, and 11 bases lay outside the gene matches. Germline loops: CDR1 WSHSY, CDR2 SAAADI. CDR3 amino acids: CASRYLAGGPGEQFF. The CDR3 DNA is TGCGCCAGCAGATACTTAGCGGGGGGGCCGGGGGAGCAGTTCTTC.

On this clone itself: Other DNA sequences from this sample encode an identical CDR3 as well. This chain connects TRBV5-1 to TRBJ1-3; a possible D gene is TRBD1 (6 bases). Looked up from germline, CDR1 is SGHRS and CDR2 is YFSETQ. The CDR3 consists of 14 residues. Between the trimmed V and J ends, which lost 4 bases and 0 bases, there was a span of 8 bases. CDR3 sequence: CASSPQGSGNTIYF. The CDR3 coding sequence is TGCGCCAGCAGCCCACAGGGCTCTGGAAACACCATATATTTT.

The chain is built from TRBV27 and TRBJ1-2; D is ambiguous. With 7 bases removed from V and 2 bases from J, the gap between germline ends came to 14 bases. CDR1 is MNHEY and CDR2 is SMNVEV in the germline V gene (reference sequence). The CDR3 length is 14 residues. The CDR3 is CASKLSPSNYGYTF. CDR3 nucleotide sequence: TGTGCCAGCAAGCTATCCCCTAGCAACTATGGCTACACCTTC.

The chain joins TRBV15 to TRBJ1-5; TRBD1 matches at 8 bases. V was clipped by 0 bases and J by 9 bases; unmatched bases: 7. Germline V gene lookup returns CDR1 LNHNV and CDR2 YYDKDF (reference sequence). The CDR3 runs to 15 residues. The CDR3 DNA reads TGTGCCACCAGCAGAGATGGACAGGGTGTGATGCCCCAGCATTTT. Translating gives CATSRDGQGVMPQHF. Filled out from reference TRBV15 and TRBJ1-5, the complete variable domain reads DAMVIQNPRYQVTQFGKPVTLSCSQTLNHNVMYWYQQKSSQAPKLLFHYYDKDFNNEADTPDNFQSRRPNTSFCFLDIRSPGLGDTAMYLCATSRDGQGVMPQHFGDGTRLSIL.

The chain is built from TRBV18 and TRBJ2-1; 8 bases are a match to TRBD1. V shed 3 bases, J shed 2 bases, and the junction held 6 bases outside the gene matches. The germline V gene encodes CDR1 KGHSH and CDR2 LQKENI. This CDR3 has 16 residues. CDR3 coding DNA: TGTGCCAGCTCACCCTATGACAGGGGAACCTACAATGAGCAGTTCTTC. Translated, it gives CASSPYDRGTYNEQFF. Drawing the rest from reference TRBV18 and TRBJ2-1, the complete variable domain is NAGVMQNPRHLVRRRGQEARLRCSPMKGHSHVYWYRQLPEEGLKFMVYLQKENIIDESGMPKERFSAEFPKEGPSILRIQQVVRGDSAAYFCASSPYDRGTYNEQFFGPGTRLTVL.

This chain uses TRBV27 with TRBJ2-7, with D maybe TRBD2 (6 bases). Germline lookup yields CDR1 MNHEY and CDR2 SMNVEV (reference sequence). The CDR3 is made up of 13 amino acids. V was clipped by 10 bases and J by 2 bases, with 15 bases between them. CDR3 amino acids: CATGRGRTYEQYF. Written as DNA, the CDR3 is TGTGCCACCGGGCGGGGTAGGACCTACGAGCAGTACTTC.

This rearrangement joins TRBV5-1 to TRBJ1-2; 12 nucleotides align to TRBD1. The length of the CDR3 is 18 residues. The V gene's germline CDR1 is SGHRS and CDR2 YFSETQ. The V segment lost 4 bases and the J segment 8 bases; nucleotides outside the gene matches: 18. The CDR3 DNA sequence: TGCGCCAGCAGCGGACCCACCGGGACAGGGGGCCCTACTGGGGGCTACACCTTC. Translated: CASSGPTGTGGPTGGYTF.

This sequence joins TRBV11-3 and TRBJ1-1, with 7 bases fitting TRBD1. From germline, CDR1 is SGHNT and CDR2 YENEEA. Trimming cost V 4 bases and J 5 bases; bases outside gene matches: 4. The CDR3 has 13 amino acids. This chain's CDR3 is CASSSGGETEAFF. The CDR3 DNA reads as TGTGCCAGCAGCTCAGGGGGAGAAACTGAAGCTTTCTTT.

The chain carries TRBV7-9 and TRBJ2-7; TRBD1 matches at 8 bases. This CDR3 region has 15 residues. Trimming cost V 3 bases and J 4 bases; bases outside gene matches: 8. The germline gives CDR1 SEHNR, CDR2 FQNEAQ (reference sequence). This CDR3 reads CASSLGQGARYEQYF. The CDR3 DNA follows: TGTGCCAGCAGCTTGGGGCAGGGGGCTCGATACGAGCAGTACTTC.

The chain carries TRBV5-5 and TRBJ2-5; 12 nucleotides line up with TRBD2. The CDR3 has 16 residues. The germline V gene has CDR1 SGHKS and CDR2 YYEKEE (reference sequence). V lost 0 bases, J lost 5 bases, and 5 bases stayed unmatched. CDR3 region: CASSLELAGGRETQYF. The CDR3 DNA sequence: TGTGCCAGCAGCTTGGAGCTAGCGGGGGGGAGGGAGACCCAGTACTTC.

This clone was counted only a few times. The J gene is TRBJ1-2, the V gene TRBV19; D gene unclear. V was cut by 4 bases and J by 2 bases, with 2 bases left in between. The CDR3 extends over 11 amino acids. Germline loops: CDR1 LNHDA, CDR2 SQIVND (reference sequence). The CDR3 here is CASSTNYGYTF. In nucleotides, the CDR3 is TGTGCCAGTAGTACGAACTATGGCTACACCTTC.

The rearrangement joins TRBV6-1 to TRBJ1-5, with 7 bases that match TRBD1. Germline values: CDR1 MNHNS, CDR2 SASEGT. V gave up 6 bases and J gave up 0 bases; unmatched junction bases: 5. The CDR3 spans 15 residues. The CDR3 DNA follows: TGTGCCAGCAGATTGGGACAGTATAGCAATCAGCCCCAGCATTTT. Translated, it gives CASRLGQYSNQPQHF.

Here the CDR3 reads CASSLSTGGTQYF. CDR3 DNA sequence: TGTGCCAGCAGCTTAAGCACAGGTGGAACGCAGTATTTT. The rearrangement joins TRBV11-3 to TRBJ2-3, with TRBD1 as a possible D gene (5 bases). The V end was cut by 2 bases, the J end by 9 bases, with 12 bases between. The CDR3 extends over 13 amino acids. The germline V gene encodes CDR1 SGHNT and CDR2 YENEEA.